The entry below describes one T cell receptor beta chain. Its antigen is currently not known. Nothing much larger sits one base from this clone, and base qualities are not available. The CDR3 holds 14 amino acids from the cysteine to the phenylalanine. This entry keeps only the CDR3 DNA: 42 bases, framed from base 1. Trimming costs V 6 bases and J 5 bases, and their ends lie 16 bases apart. Receptors were amplified or captured by 5' RACE. The instrument was an Illumina MiSeq. TCRdb took the public reads, trimmed them with fastp at Q25, ran MiXCR for clone calling and kept in-frame beta chains. Rows merge per CDR3 protein into single entries with the most common DNA and genes. The sample yields around 53,000 distinct CDR3 sequences; roughly 14% were counted once. Roughly a sixth of the sample is in the top ten clones. These data are taken from a study of T cells of healthy individuals (dated by TCRdb to 2016 to 2018).

This TCR derives from a human donor in good health. The sequence links TRBV12-3 or TRBV12-4 to TRBJ1-1, with the D gene uncertain. The bases are TGTGCCAGCAGCGAAGCACTAGAAGGAACTGAAGCTTTCTTT. Translation gives CASSEALEGTEAFF.